This T cell receptor beta chain appears in the sequencing data of a study of blood T cell repertoires in COVID-19. Study details: Specimens from acute and convalescent COVID-19 originated in the United States, Italy and Spain. In each case, the material was cDNA or gDNA derived from T cells, B-cell-depleted T cells, or PBMCs.

V lost 2 bases to trimming and J lost 1 base; unmatched junction nucleotides: 3. Germline CDR1 reads SGHTA; CDR2 reads FQGNSA. The CDR3 covers 16 residues. In the original workflow: Counts of nucleated cells, estimated from reference gene primer amplification, were obtained. This table comes from immunoSEQ multiplex PCR, and its TCRdb copy is limited to in-frame clones, with some not included. V and J calls and clone size are those listed in that table; D and trimming were worked out from the DNA. The table has over 150,000 clones, around 89% seen once; the top ten hold roughly 2%. The V call is TRBV7-2, the J call TRBJ2-5, with 11 bases matching TRBD2. The receptor was derived from a middle-aged man who had recovered from COVID-19. The sample consisted of peripheral blood. CDR3 residues: CASSLRLAGFQETQYF. The CDR3 DNA sequence: TGTGCCAGCAGCTTAAGACTAGCGGGGTTCCAAGAGACCCAGTACTTC.